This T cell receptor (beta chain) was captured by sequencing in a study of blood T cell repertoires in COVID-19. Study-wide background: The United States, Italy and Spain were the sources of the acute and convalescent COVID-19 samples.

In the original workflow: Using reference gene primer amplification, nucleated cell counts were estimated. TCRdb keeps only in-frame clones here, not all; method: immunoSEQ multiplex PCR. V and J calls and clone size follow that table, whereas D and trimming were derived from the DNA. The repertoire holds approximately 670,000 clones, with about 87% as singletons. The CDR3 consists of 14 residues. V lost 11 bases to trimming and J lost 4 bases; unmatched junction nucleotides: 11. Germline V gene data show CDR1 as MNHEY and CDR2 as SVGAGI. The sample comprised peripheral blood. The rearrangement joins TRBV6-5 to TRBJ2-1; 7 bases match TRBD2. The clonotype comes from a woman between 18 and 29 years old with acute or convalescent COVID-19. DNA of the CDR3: TGTGCCGGGGGAGGGTCCAGTGAATACAATGAGCAGTTCTTC. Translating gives CAGGGSSEYNEQFF.